This T cell receptor (beta chain) was retrieved from a study of CD8 T cells in Susac syndrome. Study results and limitations: The study's TCR sequencing and HLA analysis covered a relatively small number of individuals, and the study acknowledged this.

Worth noting for this clonotype: Antigen specificity is unknown.

In blood CD8+ and CD4+ T cells, TCR beta underwent sequencing. The multiple sclerosis controls, all treatment-naive patients, had relapsing-remitting disease that was stable or active. In contrast to the negatively isolated CD8+ and CD4+ T cells, TEMRA cells were FACS-enriched. After extraction with the RNeasy kit, about 0.45 to 1 ug of the RNA was reverse transcribed using random hexamers. TCRdb fed the immunoSEQ multiplex PCR reads into MiXCR, producing one record per CDR3 protein. The sample consists of some 150,000 distinct CDR3 sequences, approximately 94% of them appearing once. The material sequenced was CD8+ T cells from PBMCs. The origin of this receptor is a human donor with multiple sclerosis.

The CDR3 here is CASSPSRTDTQYF. The CDR3 coding sequence is TGTGCCAGCAGTCCCAGCCGCACAGATACGCAGTATTTT. The J gene is TRBJ2-3, the V gene TRBV12-3 or TRBV12-4; D gene ambiguous. V shed 5 bases and J shed 1 base, with 7 bases lying between them. The CDR3 is made up of 13 amino acids.